A single T cell receptor beta chain is shown here with its context. Sequenced by immunoSEQ multiplex PCR; TCRdb stores in-frame clones only, minus some. Counted here are 120,000 to 150,000 clones, more than 85% occurring once; the ten biggest clones make up roughly 9%. This sample was included in a study of control samples from healthy donors and cancer patients. The CDR3 covers 17 residues. Germline assignment: CDR1 LGHNA and CDR2 YNFKEQ. J gave up 8 bases and V 5 bases, and 12 bases lay outside the gene matches. The sample taken for sequencing was blood. This receptor was obtained from a woman in her thirties in good health. J is TRBJ2-1 and V is TRBV4-2, with TRBD2 matching over 13 bases. CDR3 DNA: TGTGCCAGCAGCTCCTTCGGCCCCGGGACTAGCGGGGATGAGCAGTTCTTC. Amino acids: CASSSFGPGTSGDEQFF.